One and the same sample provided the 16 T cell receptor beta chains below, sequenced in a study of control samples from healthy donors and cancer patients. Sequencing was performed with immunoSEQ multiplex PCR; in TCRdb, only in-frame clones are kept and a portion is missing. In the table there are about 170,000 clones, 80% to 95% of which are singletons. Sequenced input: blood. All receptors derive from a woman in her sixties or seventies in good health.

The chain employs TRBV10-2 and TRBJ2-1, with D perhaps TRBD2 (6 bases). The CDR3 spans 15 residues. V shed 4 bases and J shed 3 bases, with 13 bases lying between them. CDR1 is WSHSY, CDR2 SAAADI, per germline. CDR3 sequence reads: CASSGSGGSYNEQFF. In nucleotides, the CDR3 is TGCGCCAGCAGTGGTAGCGGCGGAAGCTACAATGAGCAGTTCTTC.

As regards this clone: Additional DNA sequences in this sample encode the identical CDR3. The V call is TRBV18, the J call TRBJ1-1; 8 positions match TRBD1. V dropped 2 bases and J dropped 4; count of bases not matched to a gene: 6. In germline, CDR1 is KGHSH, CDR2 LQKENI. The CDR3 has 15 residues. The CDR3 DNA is TGTGCCAGCTCACCATCTCAGGGGGCCGGCACTGAAGCTTTCTTT. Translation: CASSPSQGAGTEAFF.

CDR3 DNA: TGTGCCAGCAGCCAACCACAGGGAGCCTCTGGAAACACCATATATTTT. Encoded protein: CASSQPQGASGNTIYF. The chain combines TRBV3-1 (or the pseudogene TRBV3-2) with TRBJ1-3; D is perhaps TRBD1 (6 bases). Germline assignment: CDR1 LGHDT and CDR2 YNNKEL (reference sequence). V was trimmed by 2 bases and J by 0 bases, leaving 11 bases between them. This CDR3 has 16 amino acids.

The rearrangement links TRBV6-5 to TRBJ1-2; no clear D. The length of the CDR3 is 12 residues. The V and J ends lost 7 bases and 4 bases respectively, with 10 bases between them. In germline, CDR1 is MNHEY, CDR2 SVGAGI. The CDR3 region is CASTGGIYGYTF. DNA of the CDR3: TGTGCCAGCACCGGCGGAATCTATGGCTACACCTTC.

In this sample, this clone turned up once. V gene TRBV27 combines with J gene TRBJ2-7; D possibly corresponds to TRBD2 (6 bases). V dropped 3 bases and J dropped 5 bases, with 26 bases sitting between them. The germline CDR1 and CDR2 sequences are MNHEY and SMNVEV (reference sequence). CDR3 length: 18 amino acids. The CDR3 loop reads CASSFWGSHGGLTDEQYF. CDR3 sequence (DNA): TGTGCCAGCAGTTTTTGGGGGTCACACGGAGGGTTAACCGACGAGCAGTACTTC.

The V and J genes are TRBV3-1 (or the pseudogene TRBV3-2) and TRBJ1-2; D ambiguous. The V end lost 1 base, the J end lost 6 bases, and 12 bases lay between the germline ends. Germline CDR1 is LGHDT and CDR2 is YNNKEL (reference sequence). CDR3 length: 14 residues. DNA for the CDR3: TGTGCCAGCAGCCAAGGTCACACCGGCCATGGCTACACCTTC. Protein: CASSQGHTGHGYTF.

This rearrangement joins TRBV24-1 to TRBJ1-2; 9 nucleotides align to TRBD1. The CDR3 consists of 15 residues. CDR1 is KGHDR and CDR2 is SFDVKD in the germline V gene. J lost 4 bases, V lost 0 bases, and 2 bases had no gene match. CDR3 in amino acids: CATSDLGDRAYGYTF. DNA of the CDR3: TGTGCCACCAGTGATTTGGGGGACAGGGCCTATGGCTACACCTTC.

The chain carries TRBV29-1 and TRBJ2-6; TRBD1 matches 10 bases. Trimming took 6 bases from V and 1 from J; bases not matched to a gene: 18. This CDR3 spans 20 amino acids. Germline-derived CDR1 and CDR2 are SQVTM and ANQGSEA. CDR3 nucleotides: TGCAGCGTCGATCGGGACAGGGGAGATTTTGGGGGGTCTGGGGCCAACGTCCTGACTTTC. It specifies CSVDRDRGDFGGSGANVLTF. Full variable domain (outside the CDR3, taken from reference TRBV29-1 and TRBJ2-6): SAVISQKPSRDICQRGTSLTIQCQVDSQVTMMFWYRQQPGQSLTLIATANQGSEATYESGFVIDKFPISRPNLTFSTLTVSNMSPEDSSIYLCSVDRDRGDFGGSGANVLTFGAGSRLTVL.

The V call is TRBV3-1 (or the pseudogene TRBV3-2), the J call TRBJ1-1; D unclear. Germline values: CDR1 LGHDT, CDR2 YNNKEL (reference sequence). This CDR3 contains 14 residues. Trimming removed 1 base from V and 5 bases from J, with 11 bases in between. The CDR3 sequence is CASSQADRGTEAFF. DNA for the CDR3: TGTGCCAGCAGCCAAGCGGATCGAGGAACTGAAGCTTTCTTT.

Here the CDR3 reads CASSLQGQGVTEAFF. CDR3 sequence (DNA): TGTGCCAGCTCACTTCAGGGACAGGGGGTTACTGAAGCTTTCTTT. The rearrangement joins TRBV18 to TRBJ1-1; 11 bases line up with TRBD1. This CDR3 spans 15 amino acids. The V gene end was trimmed by 4 bases and the J gene end by 5 bases; junction bases not matched to a gene: 6. Looked up from germline, CDR1 is KGHSH and CDR2 is LQKENI.

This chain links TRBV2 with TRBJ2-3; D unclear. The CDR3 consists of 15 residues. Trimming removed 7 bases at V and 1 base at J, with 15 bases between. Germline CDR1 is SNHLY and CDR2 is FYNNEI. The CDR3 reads CASNELPRGTDTQYF. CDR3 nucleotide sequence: TGTGCCAGCAACGAACTCCCCCGCGGCACAGATACGCAGTATTTT.

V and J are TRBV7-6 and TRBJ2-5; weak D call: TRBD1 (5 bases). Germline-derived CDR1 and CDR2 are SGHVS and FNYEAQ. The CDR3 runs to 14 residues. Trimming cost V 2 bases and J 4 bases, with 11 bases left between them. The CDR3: CASSLSGSLETQYF. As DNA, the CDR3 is TGTGCCAGCAGCTTATCAGGGTCTTTAGAGACCCAGTACTTC.

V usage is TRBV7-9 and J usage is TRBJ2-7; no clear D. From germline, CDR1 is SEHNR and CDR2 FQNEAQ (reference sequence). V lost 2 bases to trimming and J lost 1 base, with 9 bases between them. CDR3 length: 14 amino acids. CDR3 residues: CASSLSQNSYEQYF. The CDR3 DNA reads TGTGCCAGCAGCTTAAGTCAGAATTCCTACGAGCAGTACTTC.

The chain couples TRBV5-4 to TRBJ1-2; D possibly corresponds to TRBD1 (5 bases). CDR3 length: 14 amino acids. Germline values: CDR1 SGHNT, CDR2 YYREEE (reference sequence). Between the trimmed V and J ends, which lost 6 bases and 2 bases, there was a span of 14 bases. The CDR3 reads CASTHNRQNYGYTF. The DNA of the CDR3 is TGTGCCAGCACCCACAACCGACAGAACTATGGCTACACCTTC.

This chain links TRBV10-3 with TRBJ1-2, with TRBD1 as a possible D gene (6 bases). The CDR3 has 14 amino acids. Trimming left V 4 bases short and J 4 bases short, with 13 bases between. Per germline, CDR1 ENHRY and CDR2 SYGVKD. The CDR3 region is CAISVTGELYGYTF. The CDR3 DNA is TGTGCCATCAGTGTGACAGGAGAACTCTATGGCTACACCTTC.

The CDR3 region is CASSPWTGGNNIQYF. The CDR3 DNA follows: TGTGCCAGCAGCCCGTGGACAGGGGGTAATAACATTCAGTACTTC. The rearrangement links TRBV7-2 to TRBJ2-4, with 10 nucleotides matching TRBD1. Looked up from germline, CDR1 is SGHTA and CDR2 is FQGNSA. Trimming cost V 5 bases and J 7 bases; bases outside gene matches: 8. The CDR3 covers 15 residues. Supplemented by reference TRBV7-2 and TRBJ2-4, the full variable domain reads GAGVSQSPSNKVTEKGKDVELRCDPISGHTALYWYRQSLGQGLEFLIYFQGNSAPDKSGLPSDRFSAERTGGSVSTLTIQRTQQEDSAVYLCASSPWTGGNNIQYFGAGTRLSVL.